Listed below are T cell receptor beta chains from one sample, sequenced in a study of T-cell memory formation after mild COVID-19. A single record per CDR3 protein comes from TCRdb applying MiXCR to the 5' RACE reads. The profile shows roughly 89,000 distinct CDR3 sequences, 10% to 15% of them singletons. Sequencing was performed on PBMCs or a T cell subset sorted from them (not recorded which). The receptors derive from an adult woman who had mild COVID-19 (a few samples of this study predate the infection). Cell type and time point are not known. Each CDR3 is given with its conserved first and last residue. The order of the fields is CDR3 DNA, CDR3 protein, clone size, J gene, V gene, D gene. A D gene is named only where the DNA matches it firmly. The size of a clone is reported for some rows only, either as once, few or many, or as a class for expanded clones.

TGCAGCGTTCAGGACAGGGGGTCCTACGAGCAGTACTTC CSVQDRGSYEQYF - TRBJ2-7 TRBV29-1 TRBD1
TGTGCCAGCAGTTTCGTTCGACTAGCGGGGGGGCCGGTCTCAGATACGCAGTATTTT CASSFVRLAGGPVSDTQYF few TRBJ2-3 TRBV7-9 TRBD2
TGTGCCAGCAGCTTGGCGCAGGGCGGAAATGAGCAGTTCTTC CASSLAQGGNEQFF many TRBJ2-1 TRBV7-7 -
TGCAGTGCTAGAGAATGGCAGGAGATCCAAGAGACCCAGTACTTC CSAREWQEIQETQYF - TRBJ2-5 TRBV20-1 -
TGTGCCAGCAGCTTGGATGTGAACACTGAAGCTTTCTTT CASSLDVNTEAFF few TRBJ1-1 TRBV5-5 -
TGTGCCAGCAGTTATTATATAGAAACTAGCACAGATACGCAGTATTTT CASSYYIETSTDTQYF few TRBJ2-3 TRBV12-3/TRBV12-4 -
TGTGCCAGCTCCAGGGGCTGGAACACTGAAGCTTTCTTT CASSRGWNTEAFF - TRBJ1-1 TRBV6-6 -
TGTGCCAGCAGTGAAGGGGGGCTTGCGGGGGCCAACACCGGGGAGCTGTTTTTT CASSEGGLAGANTGELFF many TRBJ2-2 TRBV2 -
TGTGCCAGCAGTTATATGCAGAGATACGAGCAGTACTTC CASSYMQRYEQYF - TRBJ2-7 TRBV6-5 -
TGCGCCAGCAGCCAAAGACAGGGCTGGGCTGAAGCTTTCTTT CASSQRQGWAEAFF few TRBJ1-1 TRBV4-3 TRBD1
TGTGCCAGCAGCACATGGACAGGGTTGGACAAAAACATTCAGTACTTC CASSTWTGLDKNIQYF many TRBJ2-4 TRBV7-8 TRBD1
TGTGCCAGCAGCCCCCCCTTAGCGGGGGGGCTAAGTGAGCAGTTCTTC CASSPPLAGGLSEQFF few TRBJ2-1 TRBV7-9 TRBD2
TGTGCCAGCAGCCCGACCGGCAGGTTGAACACCGGGGAGCTGTTTTTT CASSPTGRLNTGELFF few TRBJ2-2 TRBV5-5 -
TGTGCCAGCAAAATATCAGGGGGCGTTGGGTTCATGAACACTGAAGCTTTCTTT CASKISGGVGFMNTEAFF - TRBJ1-1 TRBV6-2/TRBV6-3 TRBD1
TGTGCCACCAGCAGAGATTTGACTAGCGGAGGTTACAATGAGCAGTTCTTC CATSRDLTSGGYNEQFF few TRBJ2-1 TRBV15 TRBD2
TGTGCCACGGGTAACCCGAAGAGCCGAGGCTATGGCTACACCTTC CATGNPKSRGYGYTF - TRBJ1-2 TRBV12-3/TRBV12-4 -
TGTGCCACCAGTGATCGGGGATCTGGGGCCAACGTCCTGACTTTC CATSDRGSGANVLTF few TRBJ2-6 TRBV24-1 -
TGTGCCAGCAGCTCACAAGACTACGAGCAGTACTTC CASSSQDYEQYF few TRBJ2-7 TRBV9 -
TGCAGCGTTGCAGTGCCGGGGAAATCCTACAATGAGCAGTTCTTC CSVAVPGKSYNEQFF - TRBJ2-1 TRBV29-1 -
TGTGCCAGCAGGGAATCCGGGACTAGCGGGACAGATGAGCAGTTCTTC CASRESGTSGTDEQFF few TRBJ2-1 TRBV7-2 TRBD2
TGTGCCAGCAGGTGGACTAGCGGAGTTTACAATGAGCAGTTCTTC CASRWTSGVYNEQFF medium-sized TRBJ2-1 TRBV27 TRBD2
TGTGCCAGCAGCGTAGGGGGGGCGATGAACACTGAAGCTTTCTTT CASSVGGAMNTEAFF - TRBJ1-1 TRBV9 -
TGTGCCAGCAGTATACAGGGGGATCAGCCCCAGCATTTT CASSIQGDQPQHF - TRBJ1-5 TRBV2 TRBD1
TGTGCCAGCAGCTCCTCCGGGGGCGCTGGTACCGGGGAGCTGTTTTTT CASSSSGGAGTGELFF - TRBJ2-2 TRBV5-6 -
TGCAGCGTTGACCGCAGGGCGGGCTACAATGAGCAGTTCTTC CSVDRRAGYNEQFF - TRBJ2-1 TRBV29-1 -
TGTGCCAGCAGGTCTGGGGCCAACGTCCTGACTTTC CASRSGANVLTF - TRBJ2-6 TRBV12-3/TRBV12-4 -
TGTGCCAGCAGTTTCACCCTGACCCGAGATACGCAGTATTTT CASSFTLTRDTQYF - TRBJ2-3 TRBV27 -
TGTGCCAGCAGCCCAATGGGGAAGAACACCGGGGAGCTGTTTTTT CASSPMGKNTGELFF many TRBJ2-2 TRBV7-9 -
TGCAGCGTTGAAGAAGCGGGAGGAACAGATACGCAGTATTTT CSVEEAGGTDTQYF - TRBJ2-3 TRBV29-1 TRBD2
TGCAGTGCTTTTGGACTAACCACTTTCGACGAGCAGTACTTC CSAFGLTTFDEQYF - TRBJ2-7 TRBV20-1 -
TGTGCCAGCAGTGAAGGGGACGGAGCGAACTATGGCTACACCTTC CASSEGDGANYGYTF - TRBJ1-2 TRBV6-1 -
TGTGCCAGCAGCTCTACGGAGCCGAAGCAGGAGACCCAGTACTTC CASSSTEPKQETQYF many TRBJ2-5 TRBV7-6 -
TGTGCCAGCAGTGAGGCCAGGGGGCCCTACGAGCAGTACTTC CASSEARGPYEQYF - TRBJ2-7 TRBV2 TRBD1
TGTGCCAGCAGTTTAGTGACTAGCGGGTCAACCTACGAGCAGTACTTC CASSLVTSGSTYEQYF - TRBJ2-7 TRBV27 TRBD2
TGTGCCAGCAGTTACTCGACGTCGGGGGATAGCAATCAGCCCCAGCATTTT CASSYSTSGDSNQPQHF - TRBJ1-5 TRBV6-6 -
TGTGCCAGCAGCTTAGATGTCCTCTACGAGCAGTACTTC CASSLDVLYEQYF many TRBJ2-7 TRBV7-2 -
TGTGCCAGCAGCCAAGATGCCCTAGCGGGGTACGAGCAGTACTTC CASSQDALAGYEQYF few TRBJ2-7 TRBV3-1 TRBD2
TGTGCCAGCAGCTTAGGGGCGGGCAATGAGCAGTTCTTC CASSLGAGNEQFF - TRBJ2-1 TRBV7-9 -
TGTGCCAGCAGTTTAACCGGGGGTCGGACAGATACGCAGTATTTT CASSLTGGRTDTQYF - TRBJ2-3 TRBV12-3/TRBV12-4 -
TGTGCCAGCAGTCCCGGGACAGGGTATGGCGGGGAGCTGTTTTTT CASSPGTGYGGELFF few TRBJ2-2 TRBV27 TRBD1
TGTGCCAGCAGCGTAGGAGGCGGGGGGGCCGTTAATGAGCAGTTCTTC CASSVGGGGAVNEQFF - TRBJ2-1 TRBV9 TRBD2
TGTGCCAGCAGCTTAGTGAGGGGTCACAATGAGCAGTTCTTC CASSLVRGHNEQFF - TRBJ2-1 TRBV7-9 -
TGCAGCGTCCGAGGGGGACACTACTCCTACAATGAGCAGTTCTTC CSVRGGHYSYNEQFF few TRBJ2-1 TRBV29-1 -